A single sample gave rise to the 11 T cell receptor beta chains below, sequenced in a study of T cell responses to AZD1222 COVID-19 vaccine. Only in-frame clones appear in the TCRdb table, and some are missing; sequencing was by immunoSEQ multiplex PCR. The table lists 95,000 to 150,000 clones, about 90% of them singletons, with 1.5% to 2% in the top ten. The source material was peripheral blood, sampled on day 0 of AZD1222 vaccination. The receptors come from an adult in good health.

The V and J genes are TRBV2 and TRBJ1-1; 8 positions agree with TRBD1. The V gene's germline CDR1 is SNHLY and CDR2 FYNNEI. The V gene end was trimmed by 4 bases and the J gene end by 1 base; junction bases not matched to a gene: 5. This CDR3 spans 15 amino acids. DNA of the CDR3: TGTGCCAGCAGTGTTGGACAGGGTGGGAACACTGAAGCTTTCTTT. It yields the protein CASSVGQGGNTEAFF.

The V call is TRBV2, the J call TRBJ2-6; weak D call: TRBD1 (5 bases). The CDR3 covers 16 residues. Deletions cut 4 bases from V and 1 base from J, with 11 bases between. CDR1 is SNHLY and CDR2 is FYNNEI in the germline V gene. The CDR3 nucleotides read TGTGCCAGCAGTGGGGGCCCCGGGTCTGGGGCCAACGTCCTGACTTTC. It encodes CASSGGPGSGANVLTF. Full variable domain (remainder filled in from reference TRBV2 and TRBJ2-6): EPEVTQTPSHQVTQMGQEVILRCVPISNHLYFYWYRQILGQKVEFLVSFYNNEISEKSEIFDDQFSVERPDGSNFTLKIRSTKLEDSAMYFCASSGGPGSGANVLTFGAGSRLTVL.

V and J are TRBV15 and TRBJ2-5, with 7 bases that match TRBD1. Germline assignment: CDR1 LNHNV and CDR2 YYDKDF (reference sequence). V was pared by 6 bases and J by 5 bases, with 18 bases of the junction left unmatched. This CDR3 is 17 amino acids long. The CDR3: CATSHHRGPDYWETQYF. The CDR3 DNA follows: TGTGCCACCAGTCATCACAGGGGACCCGACTATTGGGAGACCCAGTACTTC.

The chain combines TRBV9 with TRBJ1-1; D is unresolved. Germline assignment: CDR1 SGDLS and CDR2 YYNGEE. V was trimmed by 0 bases and J by 2 bases, leaving 5 bases between them. The CDR3 is 13 amino acids. The CDR3 protein is CASSVGINTEAFF. The CDR3 bases are TGTGCCAGCAGCGTAGGTATAAACACTGAAGCTTTCTTT.

CDR3 DNA: TGCGCCAGCAGCGGGGGAGGGAGATCGGAAACCCAGTACTTC. Amino acids: CASSGGGRSETQYF. V is TRBV5-1 and J is TRBJ2-5, with 7 bases fitting TRBD2. Germline CDR1 SGHRS, CDR2 YFSETQ. The length of the CDR3 is 14 residues. J gave up 8 bases and V 4 bases, and 11 bases lay outside the gene matches. Looking up the rest from reference TRBV5-1 and TRBJ2-5 gives the full variable domain: KAGVTQTPRYLIKTRGQQVTLSCSPISGHRSVSWYQQTPGQGLQFLFEYFSETQRNKGNFPGRFSGRQFSNSRSEMNVSTLELGDSALYLCASSGGGRSETQYFGPGTRLLVL.

This chain uses TRBV23-1 with TRBJ1-1; a weak D match, TRBD1 (5 bases). TRBV23-1 is flagged as an ORF with uncertain function. V was cut by 4 bases and J by 11 bases, with 26 bases left in between. This CDR3 spans 16 amino acids. The CDR3 DNA reads as TGCGCCAGCAGTCGGGGGGTCACGGGGCTCAGGTGGGGCGCTTTCTTT. Translation gives CASSRGVTGLRWGAFF.

Here the CDR3 reads CASSPGQGATGANVLTF. CDR3 coding DNA: TGTGCCAGCAGCCCCGGACAGGGGGCAACTGGGGCCAACGTCCTGACTTTC. The J gene is TRBJ2-6, the V gene TRBV25-1; 11 nucleotides align to TRBD1. Looked up from germline, CDR1 is MGHDK and CDR2 is SYGVNS. The junction had 6 bases not matched to a gene; V was cut back by 6 bases and J by 2 bases. CDR3 length equals 17 residues.

This clone was counted between two and nine times. The J gene is TRBJ2-5, the V gene TRBV15, with TRBD2 as a possible D gene (5 bases). The V gene's germline CDR1 is LNHNV and CDR2 YYDKDF (reference sequence). The V gene lost 0 bases and the J gene lost 5 bases, with 7 bases spanning the gap. The CDR3 is 13 amino acids. CDR3: CATSRESGETQYF. CDR3 sequence (DNA): TGTGCCACCAGCAGAGAGTCGGGGGAGACCCAGTACTTC.

The V and J genes are TRBV7-2 and TRBJ2-7; unclear D gene. The CDR3 consists of 12 residues. CDR1 is SGHTA and CDR2 is FQGNSA in the germline V gene. CDR3 sequence: CASSLQAGPRWV. The CDR3 nucleotides are TGTGCCAGCAGCCTCCAAGCCGGCCCCAGGTGGGTC.

The chain employs TRBV9 and TRBJ2-2; D unresolved. This CDR3 has 15 residues. The germline V and J ends were trimmed by 4 bases and 1 base, with 11 bases remaining between them. Germline lookup yields CDR1 SGDLS and CDR2 YYNGEE. CDR3 bases: TGTGCCAGCAGCCCCCCGCAGTGGAACACCGGGGAGCTGTTTTTT. It yields the protein CASSPPQWNTGELFF.

The chain combines TRBV30 with TRBJ2-5; TRBD2 matches at 7 bases. After removal of 6 bases from V and 4 bases from J, the junction contained 2 bases not matched to a gene. Germline CDR1 GTSNPN, CDR2 SVGIG (reference sequence). There are 11 residues in the CDR3. The CDR3 region is CACGEGETQYF. CDR3 DNA: TGTGCCTGTGGGGAGGGAGAGACCCAGTACTTC.